The entry below describes one T cell receptor beta chain. These data are taken from a study of blood T cell repertoires in COVID-19. About the study: In each case, the material was cDNA or gDNA derived from T cells, B-cell-depleted T cells, or PBMCs.

The germline V gene has CDR1 SGHRS and CDR2 YFSETQ. The CDR3 extends over 15 amino acids. Trimming stripped 4 bases from V and 4 bases from J, with 16 bases between. Only in-frame clones appear in the TCRdb table, and some are missing; sequencing was by immunoSEQ multiplex PCR. The repertoire holds roughly 110,000 clones, with 82% as singletons. The V call is TRBV5-1, the J call TRBJ2-3; tentative D call: TRBD2 (7 bases). The sequence derives from a man between 70 and 80 years old with acute or convalescent COVID-19. Sequencing used peripheral blood. CDR3 DNA: TGCGCCAGCAGCCGGGACACGGGAGGCGCAGATACGCAGTATTTT. This sequence encodes CASSRDTGGADTQYF.